This T cell receptor (beta chain) was identified during a study of CD8+CD57+ T cells in acquired aplastic anemia. Study summary: The sorted CD4+ and CD8+ cells yielded an average around 3 ug of DNA.

This CDR3 spans 15 amino acids. Germline assignment: CDR1 SQVTM and CDR2 ANQGSEA. V was cut by 7 bases and J by 4 bases, with 22 bases left in between. In this sample, this clonotype turned up many times. Researchers used genomic DNA as the template to profile TCR beta VDJ and CDR3. A single record per CDR3 protein comes from TCRdb applying MiXCR to the reads. The sample holds around 200,000 distinct CDR3 sequences, under 65% seen once. This receptor was obtained from a human donor in good health. V usage is TRBV29-1 and J usage is TRBJ1-2; D is perhaps TRBD1 (5 bases). The sequenced material came from sorted CD4+, CD8+, or CD8+CD57+ T cells (not recorded which) from PBMCs. The CDR3 region is CSATTLSQGSYGYTF. The CDR3 DNA is TGCAGCGCCACCACCTTAAGCCAGGGATCCTATGGCTACACCTTC.